A single sample is the source of the 17 T cell receptor beta chains below, sequenced in a study of blood T cell repertoires in COVID-19. Repertoires were generated with immunoSEQ multiplex PCR, while TCRdb's copy carries only in-frame clones and drops some. The profile shows about 73,000 clones, roughly 80% of them singletons. Sequences were obtained from peripheral blood. Source of these receptors: a man in his 70s with COVID-19, enrolled during active disease.

This chain links TRBV6-1 with TRBJ2-1, with TRBD2 identical over 8 bases. Germline V gives CDR1 MNHNS, CDR2 SASEGT. V lost 4 bases to trimming and J lost 0 bases; unmatched junction nucleotides: 5. The CDR3 is 16 residues long. The CDR3 region is CASSVFSGSSYNEQFF. DNA of the CDR3: TGTGCCAGCAGTGTTTTCAGCGGGAGCTCCTACAATGAGCAGTTCTTC.

The sample holds a few counts of this clone. This chain uses TRBV12-3 or TRBV12-4 with TRBJ1-4; D not certain. Trimming removed 6 bases from V and 11 bases from J, with 16 bases in between. CDR3 length equals 13 residues. CDR3 sequence: CASRGTLAGKLFF. In DNA, the CDR3 is TGTGCCAGCAGGGGTACACTGGCGGGGAAACTGTTTTTT.

The J gene is TRBJ2-1, the V gene TRBV7-2; D call uncertain. Between the trimmed V and J ends, which lost 1 base and 0 bases, there was a span of 10 bases. The CDR3 is made up of 16 amino acids. Germline V gene lookup returns CDR1 SGHTA and CDR2 FQGNSA. The chain's CDR3 is CASSLEAVSSYNEQFF. CDR3 DNA: TGTGCCAGCAGCTTAGAGGCGGTAAGCTCCTACAATGAGCAGTTCTTC.

This clone was seen a few times. The V call is TRBV6-5, the J call TRBJ2-7, with D possibly matching TRBD2 (7 bases). The CDR3 is 14 amino acids. Germline-derived CDR1 and CDR2 are MNHEY and SVGAGI. Trimming removed 8 bases from V and 0 bases from J, with 14 bases in between. As DNA, the CDR3 is TGTGCCAGCCGGGGGCTAGCGGTCTCCTACGAGCAGTACTTC. Its translation: CASRGLAVSYEQYF.

Details on this clone: Within the sample, other DNA sequences also encode this same CDR3. The V and J genes are TRBV3-1 (or the pseudogene TRBV3-2) and TRBJ1-1; D gene ambiguous. The CDR3 is 11 residues long. From germline, CDR1 is LGHDT and CDR2 YNNKEL (reference sequence). Between the trimmed V and J ends, which lost 0 bases and 7 bases, there was a span of 3 bases. The CDR3 reads CASSQDSEAFF. DNA of the CDR3: TGTGCCAGCAGCCAAGATAGTGAAGCTTTCTTT.

This clone has more than one count but fewer than ten. The chain carries TRBV24-1 and TRBJ1-5, with TRBD1 matching over 7 bases. CDR1 is KGHDR and CDR2 is SFDVKD in the germline V gene. This CDR3 contains 16 residues. The J segment lost 2 bases and the V segment lost 4 bases, leaving 7 bases of the junction unmatched. In nucleotides, the CDR3 is TGTGCCACCAGTGAGGCCGGACAGGCGGGCAATCAGCCCCAGCATTTT. Translated, it gives CATSEAGQAGNQPQHF.

This clone has only a few counts. This chain connects TRBV5-5 to TRBJ2-7; 7 nucleotides match TRBD2. The CDR3 length is 14 residues. Unmatched junction bases numbered 7, after V lost 4 bases and J lost 3 bases. The germline V gene encodes CDR1 SGHKS and CDR2 YYEKEE (reference sequence). The DNA of the CDR3 is TGTGCCAGCAGCAAGTTCGCGGGAGACTACGAGCAGTACTTC. Translation gives CASSKFAGDYEQYF.

The rearrangement joins TRBV12-3 or TRBV12-4 to TRBJ1-2; no definite D call. Trimming left V 1 base short and J 5 bases short, with 8 bases between. The CDR3 length is 13 residues. CDR3 in DNA: TGTGCCAGCAGTTTAGGGGCCGTATATGGCTACACCTTC. Amino acid sequence: CASSLGAVYGYTF.

This clone was picked up a small number of times. The J gene is TRBJ2-5, the V gene TRBV6-5; maybe TRBD1 (6 bases). Germline V lookup: CDR1 MNHEY, CDR2 SVGAGI. CDR3 length: 14 residues. The germline V and J ends were trimmed by 2 bases and 5 bases, with 12 bases remaining between them. CDR3 residues: CASSYGGLWETQYF. CDR3 sequence (DNA): TGTGCCAGCAGTTACGGGGGCCTATGGGAGACCCAGTACTTC.

V gene TRBV15 combines with J gene TRBJ2-7; no definite D call. The germline CDR1 and CDR2 sequences are LNHNV and YYDKDF (reference sequence). The CDR3 loop spans 11 amino acids. Trimming cost V 4 bases and J 6 bases, with 7 bases left between them. The CDR3 DNA follows: TGTGCCACCAGCATAGCAGCCGAGCAGTACTTC. This encodes CATSIAAEQYF. The full variable domain, rest sourced from reference TRBV15 and TRBJ2-7, is DAMVIQNPRYQVTQFGKPVTLSCSQTLNHNVMYWYQQKSSQAPKLLFHYYDKDFNNEADTPDNFQSRRPNTSFCFLDIRSPGLGDTAMYLCATSIAAEQYFGPGTRLTVT.

V is TRBV6-5 and J is TRBJ1-1; maybe TRBD1 (5 bases). The CDR3 totals 13 residues. Germline V gene lookup returns CDR1 MNHEY and CDR2 SVGAGI. The germline V and J ends were trimmed by 6 bases and 5 bases, with 13 bases remaining between them. The CDR3 here is CASRLRQGTEAFF. The CDR3 coding sequence is TGTGCCAGCAGGCTTCGCCAGGGTACTGAAGCTTTCTTT.

The chain uses TRBV28 and TRBJ1-6, with D unclear. V was trimmed by 2 bases and J by 7 bases, leaving 6 bases between them. The germline CDR1 and CDR2 sequences are MDHEN and SYDVKM. This CDR3 spans 13 amino acids. This chain's CDR3 is CASSLNVNSPLHF. CDR3 coding DNA: TGTGCCAGCAGTTTAAATGTAAATTCACCCCTCCACTTT.

Concerning this clone itself: Relative to the germline gene, one junction end is altered; a read error may explain this. The identical CDR3 is also encoded by other nucleotide sequences in the sample. The chain joins TRBV4-2 to TRBJ1-5; D is perhaps TRBD1 (5 bases). Germline lookup yields CDR1 LGHNA and CDR2 YNFKEQ. The CDR3 runs 14 residues. CDR3 sequence reads: CASSQVRGNQPQHF. DNA of the CDR3: TGTGCTAGCAGCCAAGTTAGGGGAAATCAGCCCCAGCATTTT.

The chain joins TRBV29-1 to TRBJ1-1; 7 bases agree with TRBD1. Germline CDR1 reads SQVTM; CDR2 reads ANQGSEA. Unmatched junction bases numbered 6, after V lost 4 bases and J lost 1 base. This CDR3 spans 14 amino acids. In nucleotides, the CDR3 is TGCAGCGTTGCGACAGGGTTTTGGAACACTGAAGCTTTCTTT. Amino acids: CSVATGFWNTEAFF.

CDR3 in DNA: TGTGCCAGCGGGGCCTCCGGTATAGGCACAGATACGCAGTATTTT. Translation gives CASGASGIGTDTQYF. V and J are TRBV28 and TRBJ2-3; D is possibly TRBD1 (5 bases). V lost 8 bases and J lost 1, with 16 bases in between. The CDR3 contains 15 residues. CDR1 is MDHEN and CDR2 is SYDVKM in the germline V gene. Drawing the rest from reference TRBV28 and TRBJ2-3, the complete variable domain is DVKVTQSSRYLVKRTGEKVFLECVQDMDHENMFWYRQDPGLGLRLIYFSYDVKMKEKGDIPEGYSVSREKKERFSLILESASTNQTSMYLCASGASGIGTDTQYFGPGTRLTVL.

The chain is built from TRBV7-2 and TRBJ1-5; 9 nucleotides align to TRBD1. In germline, CDR1 is SGHTA, CDR2 FQGNSA. The CDR3 loop spans 16 amino acids. V shed 3 bases and J 6 bases; nucleotides not matched to a gene: 9. The CDR3 loop is CASSFSGTGSGQPQHF. As DNA, the CDR3 is TGTGCCAGCAGCTTTAGCGGGACAGGGTCGGGTCAGCCCCAGCATTTT.

The chain joins TRBV4-3 to TRBJ2-7; 8 bases align to TRBD2. The V segment lost 3 bases and the J segment 7 bases; nucleotides outside the gene matches: 8. CDR1 LGHNA and CDR2 YSLEER come from the germline V gene. The CDR3 sequence is 14 residues long. The CDR3 loop is CASSQTGTRVEQYF. In DNA form, the CDR3 reads TGCGCCAGCAGCCAGACCGGGACTAGGGTTGAGCAGTACTTC.